This paragraph covers one TCR beta chain sequence. Its cognate antigen has yet to be identified. No clone much larger than this one lies a single base away; base qualities are absent. The immunoSEQ Assay, a bias-controlled multiplex PCR, was used to amplify TCRbeta CDR3 regions from genomic DNA. The paper's processing steps were these. The number of nucleated cells in each sample was estimated from the amplification of reference gene primers within the assay. To quantify the absolute abundance of each unique TCRbeta CDR3 rearrangement, sequence reads were collapsed and filtered. For each sample, productive Simpson clonality was calculated by taking the square root of Simpson's diversity index across productive rearrangements. Not all clones reach the TCRdb copy of this immuneACCESS table, which keeps in-frame sequences only. Checked studies attribute under half of the gap to unresolved V genes and leave the rest unexplained. D and trimming were read from the DNA, whereas the V and J calls and clone size are those reported in that table. Recorded for this sample are 35,000 to 55,000 clones; 55% to 75% of them occurred a single time. The ten largest clones take up 5.5% to 8% of the sample.

The data stem from a study of blood T cell repertoires in COVID-19 (TCRdb year 2020). In terms of the full investigation: The collaborator samples originated in the United States, Italy and Spain and spanned the acute and convalescent phases of COVID-19. The samples were drawn from two sources: the first 160 participants of the ongoing ImmuneRACE study, and 1,000 to 1,500 subjects contributed by 6 global collaborators. The dataset comprised deeply sampled blood TCRbeta repertoires from subjects exposed to, actively infected with, or recovered from COVID-19. A de-identified subject ID, COVID-19 status, age in years and sex were almost always included in the sample metadata. Where available, HLA class I and class II types were obtained from metadata supplied by the sample provider rather than from assay-based typing. The repertoires were made available in a free public database intended to serve as a resource for research on the immune response to SARS-CoV-2. The material from the prospective study consisted of cDNA or gDNA derived from T cells, B-cell-depleted T cells, or PBMCs. Study-wide findings and limitations: The quantity of clinical and demographic metadata differed by source and by participant and was supplied without curation.

The germline V and J ends show losses of 6 bases and 5 bases respectively, and no gene match explains 9 bases of the junction. The CDR3 sequence holds 15 residues, the cysteine and phenylalanine included. Here the CDR3 DNA is all that survives: 45 bases in frame from base 1. CDR1 and CDR2, looked up from the germline V gene (reference sequence), are MNHNY and SVGAGI. Collaborating institutions collected whole blood in K2EDTA tubes following their own protocols. For TCRbeta analysis, collaborator samples were shipped as frozen whole blood, as isolated PBMCs, or as DNA extracted from either sample type.

Recombination joined TRBV6-6 with TRBJ2-7, with TRBD1 identical over 11 junction bases. The clonotype originates from a man at least 80 years old with acute or convalescent COVID-19. The sequenced material came from peripheral blood. The CDR3 protein is CASREGDRGYHEQYF. Read as DNA, the sequence is TGTGCCAGCAGGGAGGGGGACAGGGGGTACCACGAGCAGTACTTC.